This T cell receptor beta chain was sequenced in a study of control samples from healthy donors and cancer patients. Profiling relied on immunoSEQ multiplex PCR, and the TCRdb table lists in-frame clones only, not all of them. This table holds 120,000 or so clones, less than 95% found once. The sequence came from a man between 18 and 29 years old in good health. The sample taken for sequencing was blood.

The CDR3 bases are TGTGCCAGCAGCTCGGTTGTAAGCGGGGGGACCGGGGAGCTGTTTTTT. It encodes CASSSVVSGGTGELFF. The chain links TRBV21-1 to TRBJ2-2; no check of the table's D call, TRBD2, against the DNA was made. TRBV21-1 is designated a pseudogene. The CDR3 spans 16 residues.